This paragraph reports one T cell receptor beta chain. This specimen belongs to a study of blood T cell repertoires in COVID-19. Study-level background: Sites in the United States, Italy and Spain provided acute and convalescent COVID-19 samples. Sources were T cells, B-cell-depleted T cells, or PBMCs; the material itself was cDNA or gDNA.

The V gene end was trimmed by 1 base and the J gene end by 8 bases; junction bases not matched to a gene: 5. CDR1 is SGHNT, CDR2 YYREEE, per germline (reference sequence). The CDR3 is 13 amino acids. Original data processing: Amplification from reference gene primers served as the basis for estimated nucleated cell counts. Sequencing was performed with immunoSEQ multiplex PCR; in TCRdb, only in-frame clones are kept and a portion is missing. V, J and clone size reflect that table, while D and trimming were determined from the DNA. Altogether around 140,000 clones are present, 75% to 90% being singletons, with the ten largest covering around 38%.

This chain uses TRBV5-4 with TRBJ1-2; TRBD1 matches 7 bases. The sequencing input was peripheral blood. This TCR was recovered from a middle-aged man who had recovered from COVID-19. DNA for the CDR3: TGTGCCAGCAGCTTGCAAACAGGGGCAGGCTACACCTTC. Protein sequence: CASSLQTGAGYTF.